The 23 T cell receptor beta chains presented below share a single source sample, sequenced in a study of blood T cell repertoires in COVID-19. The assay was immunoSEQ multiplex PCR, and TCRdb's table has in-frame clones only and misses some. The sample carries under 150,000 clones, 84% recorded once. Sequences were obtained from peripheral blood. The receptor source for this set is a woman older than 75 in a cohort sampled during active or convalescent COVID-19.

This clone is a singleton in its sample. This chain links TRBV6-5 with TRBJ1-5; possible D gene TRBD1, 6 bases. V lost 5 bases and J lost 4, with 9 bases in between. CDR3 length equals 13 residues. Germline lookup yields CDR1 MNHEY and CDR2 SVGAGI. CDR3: CASSLQGNQPQHF. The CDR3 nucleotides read TGTGCCAGCAGTCTACAGGGAAATCAGCCCCAGCATTTT.

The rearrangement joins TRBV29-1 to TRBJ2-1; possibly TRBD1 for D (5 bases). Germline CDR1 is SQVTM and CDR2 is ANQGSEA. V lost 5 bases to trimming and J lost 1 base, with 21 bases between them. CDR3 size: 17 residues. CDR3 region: CSVFGQGAGASYNEQFF. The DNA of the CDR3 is TGCAGCGTTTTCGGTCAAGGGGCAGGAGCTTCCTACAATGAGCAGTTCTTC.

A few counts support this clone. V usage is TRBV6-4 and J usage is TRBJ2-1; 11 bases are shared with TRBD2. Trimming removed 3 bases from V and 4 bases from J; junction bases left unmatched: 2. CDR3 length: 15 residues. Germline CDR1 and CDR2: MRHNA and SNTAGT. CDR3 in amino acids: CASSELAGGYNEQFF. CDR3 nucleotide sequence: TGTGCCAGCAGTGAGCTAGCGGGGGGTTACAATGAGCAGTTCTTC.

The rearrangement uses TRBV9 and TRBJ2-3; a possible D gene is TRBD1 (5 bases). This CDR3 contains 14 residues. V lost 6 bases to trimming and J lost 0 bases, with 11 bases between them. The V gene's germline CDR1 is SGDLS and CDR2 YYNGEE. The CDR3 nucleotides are TGTGCCAGCAAGAGGTCAGGGAGCACAGATACGCAGTATTTT. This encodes CASKRSGSTDTQYF. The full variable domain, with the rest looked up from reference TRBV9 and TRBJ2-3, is DSGVTQTPKHLITATGQRVTLRCSPRSGDLSVYWYQQSLDQGLQFLIQYYNGEERAKGNILERFSAQQFPDLHSELNLSSLELGDSALYFCASKRSGSTDTQYFGPGTRLTVL.

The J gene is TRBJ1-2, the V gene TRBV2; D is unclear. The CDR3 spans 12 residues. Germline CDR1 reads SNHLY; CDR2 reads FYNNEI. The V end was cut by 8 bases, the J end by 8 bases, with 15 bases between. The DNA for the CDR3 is TGTGCCAGCGCGTTTACGGCGCGGGGCTACACCTTC. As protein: CASAFTARGYTF.

CDR3 nucleotide sequence: TGTGCCAGCAGCAAGGACAGGAAAGAGACCCAGTACTTC. It codes for CASSKDRKETQYF. This chain links TRBV11-2 with TRBJ2-5; TRBD1 matches 7 bases. Trimming took 5 bases from V and 3 from J; bases not matched to a gene: 3. The CDR3 has 13 residues. CDR1 and CDR2 from the germline V gene are SGHAT and FQNNGV. The complete variable domain, with remaining parts taken from reference TRBV11-2 and TRBJ2-5, reads EAGVAQSPRYKIIEKRQSVAFWCNPISGHATLYWYQQILGQGPKLLIQFQNNGVVDDSQLPKDRFSAERLKGVDSTLKIQPAKLEDSAVYLCASSKDRKETQYFGPGTRLLVL.

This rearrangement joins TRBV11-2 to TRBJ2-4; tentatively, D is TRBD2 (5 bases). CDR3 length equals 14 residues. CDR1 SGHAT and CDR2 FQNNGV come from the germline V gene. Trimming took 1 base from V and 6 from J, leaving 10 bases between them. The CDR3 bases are TGTGCCAGCAGCTTAGGAGGGATCATAAACATTCAGTACTTC. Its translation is CASSLGGIINIQYF.

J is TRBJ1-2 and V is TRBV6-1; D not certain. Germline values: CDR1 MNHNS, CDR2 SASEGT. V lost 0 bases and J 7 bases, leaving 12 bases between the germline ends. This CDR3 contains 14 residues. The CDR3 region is CASSEAGPSPGYTF. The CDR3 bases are TGTGCCAGCAGTGAAGCGGGCCCAAGCCCTGGCTACACCTTC.

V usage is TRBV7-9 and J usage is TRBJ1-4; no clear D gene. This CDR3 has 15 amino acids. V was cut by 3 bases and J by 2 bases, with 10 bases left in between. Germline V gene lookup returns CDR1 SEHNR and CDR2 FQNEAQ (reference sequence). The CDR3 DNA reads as TGTGCCAGCAGCTTGTCGGGGTCGACTAATGAAAAACTGTTTTTT. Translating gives CASSLSGSTNEKLFF.

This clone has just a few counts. The CDR3 coding sequence is TGCGCCAGCAGCTCAGTCCTGGACTATGGCTACACCTTC. Protein product: CASSSVLDYGYTF. The rearrangement joins TRBV5-1 to TRBJ1-2; D unresolved. This CDR3 spans 13 amino acids. V lost 3 bases to trimming and J lost 3 bases, with 9 bases between them. Germline CDR1 is SGHRS and CDR2 is YFSETQ.

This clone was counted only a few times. The CDR3 loop is CASSLGGVNQPQHF. CDR3 coding DNA: TGTGCCAGCAGCTTGGGGGGCGTCAATCAGCCCCAGCATTTT. The rearrangement joins TRBV5-6 to TRBJ1-5; D may be TRBD1 (5 bases). V was trimmed by 0 bases and J by 3 bases, leaving 7 bases between them. Germline-derived CDR1 and CDR2 are SGHDT and YYEEEE. The CDR3 is 14 amino acids. The entire variable domain, with the rest obtained from reference TRBV5-6 and TRBJ1-5, is as follows: DAGVTQSPTHLIKTRGQQVTLRCSPKSGHDTVSWYQQALGQGPQFIFQYYEEEERQRGNFPDRFSGHQFPNYSSELNVNALLLGDSALYLCASSLGGVNQPQHFGDGTRLSIL.

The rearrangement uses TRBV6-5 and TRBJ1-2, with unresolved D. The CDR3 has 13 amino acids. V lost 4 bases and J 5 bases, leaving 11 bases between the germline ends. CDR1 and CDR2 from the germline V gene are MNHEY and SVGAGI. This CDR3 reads CASSSVTRYGYTF. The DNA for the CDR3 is TGTGCCAGCAGTTCGGTCACTAGGTATGGCTACACCTTC.

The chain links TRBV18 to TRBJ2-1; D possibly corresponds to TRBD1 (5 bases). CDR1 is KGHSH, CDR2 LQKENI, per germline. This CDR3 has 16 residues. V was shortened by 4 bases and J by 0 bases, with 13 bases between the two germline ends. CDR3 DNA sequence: TGTGCCAGCTCACGGGGTTGGGGCAGCTCCTACAATGAGCAGTTCTTC. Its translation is CASSRGWGSSYNEQFF.

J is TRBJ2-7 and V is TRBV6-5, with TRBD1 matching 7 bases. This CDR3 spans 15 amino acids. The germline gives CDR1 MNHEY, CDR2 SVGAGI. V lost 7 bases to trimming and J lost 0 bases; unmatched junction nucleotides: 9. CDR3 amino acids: CASTRRTGPSYEQYV. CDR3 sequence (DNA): TGTGCCAGCACTAGACGGACAGGCCCCTCCTACGAGCAGTACGTC.

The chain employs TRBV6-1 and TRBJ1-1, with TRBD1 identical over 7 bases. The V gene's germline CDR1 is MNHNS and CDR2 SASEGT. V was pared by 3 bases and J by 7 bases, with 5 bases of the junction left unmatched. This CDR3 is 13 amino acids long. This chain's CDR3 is CASSENDRVEAFF. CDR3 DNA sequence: TGTGCCAGCAGTGAGAACGACAGGGTTGAAGCTTTCTTT.

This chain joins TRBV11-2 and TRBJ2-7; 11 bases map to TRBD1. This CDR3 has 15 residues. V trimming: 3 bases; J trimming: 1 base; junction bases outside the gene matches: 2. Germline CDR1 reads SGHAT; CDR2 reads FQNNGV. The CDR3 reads CASSLGQGDSYEQYF. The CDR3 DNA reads TGTGCCAGCAGCTTGGGACAGGGGGATTCCTACGAGCAGTACTTC.

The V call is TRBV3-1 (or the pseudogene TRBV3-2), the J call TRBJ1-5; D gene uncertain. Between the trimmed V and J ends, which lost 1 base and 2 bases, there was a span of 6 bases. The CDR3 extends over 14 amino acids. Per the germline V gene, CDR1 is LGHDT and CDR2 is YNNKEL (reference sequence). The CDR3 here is CASSQASGNQPQHF. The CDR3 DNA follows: TGTGCCAGCAGCCAAGCCTCGGGCAATCAGCCCCAGCATTTT.

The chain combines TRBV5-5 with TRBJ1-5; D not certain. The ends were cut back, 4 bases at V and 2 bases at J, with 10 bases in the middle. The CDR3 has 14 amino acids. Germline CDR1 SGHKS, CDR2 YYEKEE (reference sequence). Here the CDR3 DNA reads TGTGCCAGCAGCCAACACGGGGGCAATCAGCCCCAGCATTTT. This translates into CASSQHGGNQPQHF.

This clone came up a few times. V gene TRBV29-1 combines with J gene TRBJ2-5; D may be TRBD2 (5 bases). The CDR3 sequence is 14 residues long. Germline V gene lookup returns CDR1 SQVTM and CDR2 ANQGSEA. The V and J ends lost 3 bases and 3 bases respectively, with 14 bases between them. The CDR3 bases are TGCAGCGTTGAGGCCGGGGTTTGGAAAGAGACCCAGTACTTC. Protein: CSVEAGVWKETQYF.

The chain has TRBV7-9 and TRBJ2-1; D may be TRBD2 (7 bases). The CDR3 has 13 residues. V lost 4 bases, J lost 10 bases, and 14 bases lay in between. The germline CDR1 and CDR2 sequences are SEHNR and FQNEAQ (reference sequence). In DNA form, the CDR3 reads TGTGCCAGCAGCTCGCGGGGGCCAGAGGAGCAGTTCTTC. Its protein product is CASSSRGPEEQFF.

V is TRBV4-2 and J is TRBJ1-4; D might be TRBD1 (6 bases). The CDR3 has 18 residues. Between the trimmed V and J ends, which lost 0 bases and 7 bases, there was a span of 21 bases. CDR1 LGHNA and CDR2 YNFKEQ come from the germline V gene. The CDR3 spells CASSQDSLGALRGEKLFF. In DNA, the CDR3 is TGTGCCAGCAGCCAAGATTCCCTAGGGGCCCTCAGGGGTGAAAAACTGTTTTTT.

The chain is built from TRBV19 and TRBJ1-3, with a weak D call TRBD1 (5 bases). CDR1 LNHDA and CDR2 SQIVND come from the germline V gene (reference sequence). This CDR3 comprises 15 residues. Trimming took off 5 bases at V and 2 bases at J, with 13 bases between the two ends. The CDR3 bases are TGTGCCAGTAGTCCTGGGGCGGCCCCTGGAAACACCATATATTTT. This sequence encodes CASSPGAAPGNTIYF.

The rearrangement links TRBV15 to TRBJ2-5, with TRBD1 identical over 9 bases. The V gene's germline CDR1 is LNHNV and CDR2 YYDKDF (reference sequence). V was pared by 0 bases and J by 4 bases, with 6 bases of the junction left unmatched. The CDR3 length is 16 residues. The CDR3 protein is CATSREGQDRGETQYF. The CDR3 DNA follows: TGTGCCACCAGCAGAGAGGGTCAGGACAGGGGAGAGACCCAGTACTTC. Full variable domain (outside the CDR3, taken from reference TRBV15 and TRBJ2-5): DAMVIQNPRYQVTQFGKPVTLSCSQTLNHNVMYWYQQKSSQAPKLLFHYYDKDFNNEADTPDNFQSRRPNTSFCFLDIRSPGLGDTAMYLCATSREGQDRGETQYFGPGTRLLVL.